Here is one TCR beta chain with its context. This clone was counted once. Its antigen target is currently unknown. No qualities accompany the bases; no much larger clone lies one base away. This specimen belongs to a study of Ad26.COV2.S vaccination and SARS-CoV-2 variants (dated by TCRdb to the early 2020s). About the study as a whole: Vaccine-arm donors came from COV1001, a multicentre, randomized, double-blind, placebo-controlled phase I-IIa trial of Ad26.COV2.S in healthy adults. Trial participants were randomized into five groups of five, in which low-dose or high-dose Ad26.COV2.S was given once or twice, or placebo was given on both occasions. Blinding of investigators to trial group allocation was maintained during experiments and outcome assessment. TCRbeta repertoire sequencing served as the tool for gauging how specific and how broad the SARS-CoV-2-reactive T cell receptors were following Ad26.COV2.S vaccination. The TCR-sequenced set comprised around 32 samples: around 20 Ad26.COV2.S vaccine recipients, 5 placebo recipients and 8 SARS-CoV-2 convalescent individuals. Ad26.COV2.S was given intramuscularly at 5x10^10 or 1x10^11 viral particles, as a single shot or as two shots 56 days apart.

The immunoSEQ Assay was the method used to sequence TCRbeta CDR3 regions. After extraction, genomic DNA underwent amplification by bias-controlled multiplex PCR, followed by high-throughput sequencing. The published analysis was carried out like this. To quantify the absolute abundance of each unique TCRbeta CDR3 region, sequences were collapsed and filtered. Usable DNA was measured by amplifying reference genes present in all nucleated cells, and TCRbeta template counts were normalized to that usable DNA to estimate T cell fraction. Repertoire TCRs were annotated as SARS-CoV-2-specific when V gene, CDR3 amino acid sequence and J gene were exactly matched to a known reactive TCR set. The reference SARS-CoV-2 TCR set came from MIRA and was filtered for enrichment in COVID-19-positive ImmuneCODE repertoires, removing public or cross-reactive TCRs. Drawing on the MIRA antigens, annotated TCRs were analysed further at the level of specific ORF or position within ORF. Breadth was defined as the number of annotated unique rearrangements divided by the total number of unique productive rearrangements, and depth was defined as the summed frequency of the annotated unique rearrangements. Two-sided Wilcoxon rank-sum tests were applied when comparing TCR breadth between groups. In its TCRdb copy, this immuneACCESS table keeps in-frame sequences only and misses some clones. Where compared with another copy, unresolved V genes explain less than half of these, and the others have no known cause. V and J calls and clone size are copied from that table; D and trimming were computed from the DNA. Counted in this sample were around 340,000 clones; 88% of them appeared once. Around 6.6% of the sample goes to the ten largest clones.

The sample's treatment or condition, from its label and the paper: some 20 received Ad26.COV2.S at low or high dose, single or two shots; roughly 5 received placebo; per-sample allocation not given. For vaccine and placebo recipients, the sequenced repertoires came from samples collected on day 63 after the first injection. In Cohort 1b, roughly 26 adults aged 18-55 years were enrolled at a single site in Boston, USA, between 29 July and 7 August 2020. Ad26.COV2.S was a replication-incompetent adenovirus type 26 vector that expressed a prefusion-stabilized SARS-CoV-2 spike protein derived from the original Wuhan strain. Results and caveats for the whole study, not just this receptor: Compared with placebo recipients, Ad26.COV2.S recipients showed higher spike-specific TCR breadth (P = 0.0014). Vaccine and placebo recipients had comparable non-spike TCR breadth, which fits with the vaccine containing only spike. According to the authors, total T cell responses may have been underestimated by the TCR breadth and depth analyses. After vaccination, spike-specific CD8+ and CD4+ T cell responses were reported to show substantial breadth. Comparing responses between vaccine doses or regimens was not something the study was powered to do.

The germline V gene encodes CDR1 SEHNR and CDR2 FQNEAQ (reference sequence). Taken from cysteine to phenylalanine, the CDR3 has 14 residues. The kept DNA is CDR3 alone, 42 bases in frame from the first base. The trim is 5 bases for V and 3 bases for J, with a gap of 13 bases between the germline ends. Rearrangement joined TRBV7-9 to TRBJ1-2, with no confidently assigned D gene. The sequence derives from a person between 18 and 60 years old who received the Ad26.COV2.S COVID-19 vaccine or a placebo. The sample was peripheral blood, taken in a trial of Ad26.COV2.S vaccine versus placebo. Here the CDR3 is given as CASSAVALHYGYTF. The DNA is as follows: TGTGCCAGCAGCGCGGTGGCGCTGCACTATGGCTACACCTTC.